This entry is about one T cell receptor (beta chain). Its cognate antigen has yet to be identified. Base qualities are missing; no much larger clone stands one base away. Deletion took 2 bases off V and 12 bases off J, with a span of 11 bases between the germline ends. The germline V gene (reference sequence) provides CDR1 LGHDT and CDR2 YNNKEL. The cysteine opens and the phenylalanine closes a CDR3 of 12 amino acids. Of all the DNA, just the CDR3 is kept, 36 bases in frame from base 1. This entry is derived from a study of prognosis after radiotherapy for stage I lung cancer (dated by TCRdb to about 2021). Notes on the research overall: Between April 2018 and January 2019, around 20 patients with stage I NSCLC were enrolled in Nanjing, China. Enrolled patients comprised some 13 with newly diagnosed primary stage I lung tumors and about five with oligometastatic NSCLC after surgical resection of the primary tumor. Tumor histology was squamous cell carcinoma in roughly 7 patients and adenocarcinoma in roughly 12. Every patient was deemed medically inoperable, around twelve because of comorbidities and 7 because they refused surgery. Peripheral blood TCR beta repertoires were profiled in stage I NSCLC patients before and after stereotactic body radiotherapy, and the repertoires were related to distant failure. Using image-guided IMRT or VMAT, SBRT was delivered in 3 to 5 fractions at a biologically effective dose of at least 100 Gy. A total of around 38 blood samples from approximately 19 patients were sequenced, with one sample obtained before and one obtained after SBRT for each patient. In every patient, SBRT was given without any concurrent therapy. After SBRT, distant metastases developed in about 20% of the 19 patients at a median of approximately seven months, while the remaining 15 patients had no significant progression. The cohort was made up of around 14 men and roughly six women, with a median age of around 70 years and an age range of roughly 50 to 85 years.

All patients had node-negative disease on CT and PET/CT, and none had a history of other malignancies or prior chemotherapy or radiotherapy. At each of two time points, about 6.3 milliliters of peripheral venous blood were collected in EDTA tubes. PBMCs were isolated by Ficoll-Paque Plus density-gradient centrifugation. Right after collection, samples were placed at -80 degrees C and kept there until analysis. Two rounds of multiplex PCR were performed to amplify the TCR beta CDR3 region from genomic DNA. In the first PCR round, primers specific to each TRBV and TRBJ gene were used, and the primer sequences were filed in Chinese patent CN105087789A. The second PCR round used universal primers. The Roche High Pure PCR Template Preparation Kit was used to extract genomic DNA from frozen PBMCs. An Illumina HiSeq 3000 was used to sequence the libraries paired-end with 151 bp reads. The paper's data handling went like this. CutAdapt was used to remove raw reads lacking the multiplex PCR primer sequences. Using PEAR, the high-quality paired reads were merged into contigs. MiXCR assigned TRB V, D and J gene segments to each contig by aligning to reference sequences. CDR3 sequences were clustered by base quality and sequence similarity to remove sequencing errors. Shannon entropy, normalized by the natural log of the productive TCR sequence number, served as the measure of diversity. One minus Shannon entropy divided by the natural log of the number of unique clonotypes was used as the definition of clonality. Progression-free survival cut-offs for repertoire metrics were chosen using the Youden index of ROC curves, with analyses run in R 3.5.3. The public reads were quality trimmed at Q25 with fastp and then assembled into clones with MiXCR by TCRdb, keeping productive beta chains. When rows share a CDR3 protein, they turn into one entry using the most common DNA and genes. The V and J calls were not made by the authors but by TCRdb's processing. This sample has about 24,000 distinct CDR3 sequences in its table, and about two fifths of those were observed once. Together, the top ten hold roughly 21% of the sample.

What the work shows at the level of the full study, not this receptor alone: None of the reported P values were adjusted for multiple comparisons. After SBRT, the number of unique TCR clones decreased (median around 9,400 before versus about 7,000 after; Wilcoxon paired P=0.011). Post-SBRT Shannon entropy and its change from baseline were lower in patients who developed distant metastases; baseline Shannon entropy was not associated with metastases. Limitations of the study included a small cohort and short follow-up, and the study findings need independent validation. Differences by metastasis status were reportedly seen in TRBV and TRBJ usage frequencies, involving two V genes at baseline and, after SBRT, several V genes and two J genes. Whether the expanded TCR clones were tumor-specific was not determined.

The chain uses TRBV3-1 and TRBJ2-1; the D segment could be TRBD2, given 5 matching bases. The sample consisted of PBMCs, taken before or after stereotactic body radiation therapy (not recorded which). This TCR derives from a donor over 45 with non-small cell lung cancer. CDR3 region: CASSQLGGSQFF. DNA sequence: TGTGCCAGCAGCCAATTAGGAGGATCGCAGTTCTTC.